Listed below are T cell receptor beta chains from one sample, sequenced in a study of CXCR3-negative and CXCR3-positive naive CD8 T cells. After re-calling the 5' RACE reads, TCRdb lists one entry per CDR3 protein, DNA absent. The sample's table shows 45,000 to 55,000 distinct CDR3 sequences. Sequenced: memory CD8+ T cells from blood. These receptors came from a human donor in good health. Some clones in this sample may be carry-over from other donors' samples. The CDR3 runs from the conserved cysteine through the conserved F or W. Each record gives: V gene, J gene, CDR3 protein.

V gene: TRBV24-1; J gene: TRBJ2-6; CDR3 protein: CATSDALYRGSGANVLTF
V gene: TRBV7-6; J gene: TRBJ2-1; CDR3 protein: CASSSDYSEQFF
V gene: TRBV4-3; J gene: TRBJ1-1; CDR3 protein: CASSQGTQENAEAFF
V gene: TRBV6-5; J gene: TRBJ1-2; CDR3 protein: CASSQVPDGPAYGYTF
V gene: TRBV13; J gene: TRBJ2-7; CDR3 protein: CASSSRQGGERQYF
V gene: TRBV7-9; J gene: TRBJ1-1; CDR3 protein: CASSLDPPFLKAFF
V gene: TRBV27; J gene: TRBJ2-3; CDR3 protein: CASSLLRSTDTQYF
V gene: TRBV29-1; J gene: TRBJ2-1; CDR3 protein: CSVEPRTDEYNEQFF
V gene: TRBV7-2; J gene: TRBJ2-7; CDR3 protein: CASSLNRHSYEQYF
V gene: TRBV12-3/TRBV12-4; J gene: TRBJ1-1; CDR3 protein: CASSSRASNTEAFF
V gene: TRBV5-1; J gene: TRBJ2-5; CDR3 protein: CASSPEAGPETQYF
V gene: TRBV12-3/TRBV12-4; J gene: TRBJ2-6; CDR3 protein: CASMTDSGANVLTF
V gene: TRBV12-3/TRBV12-4; J gene: TRBJ2-5; CDR3 protein: CASSFETETQYF
V gene: TRBV6-5; J gene: TRBJ2-3; CDR3 protein: CASSYSAGTDTQYF
V gene: TRBV7-2; J gene: TRBJ1-5; CDR3 protein: CASSIWEGPAGYSNQPQHF
V gene: TRBV15; J gene: TRBJ2-7; CDR3 protein: CATSSLSETSEQYF
V gene: TRBV7-2; J gene: TRBJ2-7; CDR3 protein: CASSPPNFSGRAVYEQYF
V gene: TRBV20-1; J gene: TRBJ2-7; CDR3 protein: CSAAKGAGGTYEQYF
V gene: TRBV18; J gene: TRBJ2-5; CDR3 protein: CALPRGAEQETQYF
V gene: TRBV6-2/TRBV6-3; J gene: TRBJ1-1; CDR3 protein: CASSLSPRGTEAFF
V gene: TRBV28; J gene: TRBJ2-7; CDR3 protein: CASSFSTGRAYEQYF
V gene: TRBV29-1; J gene: TRBJ2-1; CDR3 protein: CSVGTGPRWFF
V gene: TRBV15; J gene: TRBJ2-4; CDR3 protein: CATSRQTVAKNIQYF
V gene: TRBV12-3/TRBV12-4; J gene: TRBJ2-7; CDR3 protein: CASSLAGTGRPEQYF
V gene: TRBV6-6; J gene: TRBJ1-2; CDR3 protein: CASSRGEGGDGYTF
V gene: TRBV6-6; J gene: TRBJ2-3; CDR3 protein: CASSYRASGYTDTQYF
V gene: TRBV29-1; J gene: TRBJ1-2; CDR3 protein: CSVVGGLGGYTF
V gene: TRBV28; J gene: TRBJ2-7; CDR3 protein: CASSLGPGTTYEQYF
V gene: TRBV27; J gene: TRBJ2-7; CDR3 protein: CASSLDSPAYEQYF
V gene: TRBV7-2; J gene: TRBJ2-7; CDR3 protein: CASSSVSGGGYEQYF
V gene: TRBV4-3; J gene: TRBJ2-1; CDR3 protein: CASSQDRDYRNEQFF
V gene: TRBV27; J gene: TRBJ2-7; CDR3 protein: CASSPLEAGGHYEQYF
V gene: TRBV12-2; J gene: TRBJ2-3; CDR3 protein: CASRFFQVPQDTQYF
V gene: TRBV7-9; J gene: TRBJ2-7; CDR3 protein: CASSFQDTYEQYF
V gene: TRBV28; J gene: TRBJ2-7; CDR3 protein: CASSLYDGSPYEQYF
V gene: TRBV29-1; J gene: TRBJ2-2; CDR3 protein: CSVPGGFTGELFF
V gene: TRBV7-6; J gene: TRBJ2-1; CDR3 protein: CASSSDDRSSEQFF
V gene: TRBV20-1; J gene: TRBJ1-2; CDR3 protein: CSARDQGGGYTF
V gene: TRBV27; J gene: TRBJ2-4; CDR3 protein: CASSRNTVAKNIQYF
V gene: TRBV29-1; J gene: TRBJ1-2; CDR3 protein: CSELTGNYGYTF